This T cell receptor beta chain was identified during a study of cytomegalovirus exposure and HLA in healthy donors. The study ran its PCR with 60 Vbeta and 13 Jbeta primers. Clones were read by immunoSEQ multiplex PCR, and TCRdb kept only the in-frame ones, dropping some. This sample yields 200,000 or so clones, of which approximately 88% are seen a single time; 0.71% belongs to the top ten. Regarding the study as a whole: Later, an analysis found that common viral pathogens appeared to be linked with several of the most significant clusters. The likely origin of a cluster of highly shared sequence variants was a sequencing artifact.

Points on this clone: Antigen unknown.

Trimming cost V 2 bases and J 3 bases, with 20 bases left between them. The CDR3 consists of 17 residues. Germline values: CDR1 SGHVS, CDR2 FQNEAQ. The rearrangement links TRBV7-8 to TRBJ2-7, with D maybe TRBD2 (6 bases). The origin of this receptor is a boy between 2 and 15 years old in good health and CMV-seronegative. The sample consisted of PBMCs. CDR3 in amino acids: CASSLWVLGGSNYEQYF. The CDR3 nucleotides are TGTGCCAGCAGCTTATGGGTGTTGGGGGGTAGTAACTACGAGCAGTACTTC.